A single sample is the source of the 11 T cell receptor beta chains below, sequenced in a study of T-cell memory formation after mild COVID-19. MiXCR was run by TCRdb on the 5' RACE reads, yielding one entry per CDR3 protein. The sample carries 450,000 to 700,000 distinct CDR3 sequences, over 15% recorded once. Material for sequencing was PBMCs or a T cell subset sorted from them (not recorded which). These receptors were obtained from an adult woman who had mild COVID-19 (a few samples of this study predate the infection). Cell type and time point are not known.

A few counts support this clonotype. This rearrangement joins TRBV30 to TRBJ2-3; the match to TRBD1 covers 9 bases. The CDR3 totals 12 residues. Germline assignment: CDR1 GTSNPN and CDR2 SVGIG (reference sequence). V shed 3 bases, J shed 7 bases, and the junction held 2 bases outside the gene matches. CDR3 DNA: TGTGCCTGGAGGGGACAGGGAAATACGCAGTATTTT. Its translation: CAWRGQGNTQYF.

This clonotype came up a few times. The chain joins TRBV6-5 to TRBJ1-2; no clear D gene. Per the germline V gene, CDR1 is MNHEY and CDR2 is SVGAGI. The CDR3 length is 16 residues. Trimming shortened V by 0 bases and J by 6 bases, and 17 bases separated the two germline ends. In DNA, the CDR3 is TGTGCCAGCAGTTACTCGTACGGTTGGCAGGCGAATGGCTACACCTTC. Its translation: CASSYSYGWQANGYTF.

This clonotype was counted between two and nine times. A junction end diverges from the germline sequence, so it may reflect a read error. The CDR3 bases are TGTCCCAGCTCTCCCTCGACGGGGGGCGTTTACGAGCAGTACTTC. This codes for CPSSPSTGGVYEQYF. The chain joins TRBV18 to TRBJ2-7, with a weak D call TRBD2 (7 bases). The CDR3 has 15 amino acids. Germline V gene sequence: CDR1 KGHSH, CDR2 LQKENI. The variable domain in full, with the rest retrieved from reference TRBV18 and TRBJ2-7, is NAGVMQNPRHLVRRRGQEARLRCSPMKGHSHVYWYRQLPEEGLKFMVYLQKENIIDESGMPKERFSAEFPKEGPSILRIQQVVRGDSAAYFCPSSPSTGGVYEQYFGPGTRLTVT.

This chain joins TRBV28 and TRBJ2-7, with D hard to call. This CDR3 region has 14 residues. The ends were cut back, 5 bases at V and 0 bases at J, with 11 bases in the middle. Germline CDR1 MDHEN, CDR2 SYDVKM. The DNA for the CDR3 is TGTGCCAGCAGTGAAGTCCTGCGCTCCTACGAGCAGTACTTC. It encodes CASSEVLRSYEQYF.

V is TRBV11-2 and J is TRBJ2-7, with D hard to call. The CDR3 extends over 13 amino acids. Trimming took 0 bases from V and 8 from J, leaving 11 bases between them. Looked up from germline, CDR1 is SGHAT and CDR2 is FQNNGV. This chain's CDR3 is CASSLDLGAKQYF. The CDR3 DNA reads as TGTGCCAGCAGCTTAGATCTAGGAGCAAAGCAGTACTTC.

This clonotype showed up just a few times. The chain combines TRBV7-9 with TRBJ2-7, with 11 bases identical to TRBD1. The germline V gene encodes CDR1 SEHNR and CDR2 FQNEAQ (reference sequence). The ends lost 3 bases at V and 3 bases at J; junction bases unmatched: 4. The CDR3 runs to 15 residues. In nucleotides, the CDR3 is TGTGCCAGCAGCTTCGGACAGGGGGCATACTACGAGCAGTACTTC. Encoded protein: CASSFGQGAYYEQYF.

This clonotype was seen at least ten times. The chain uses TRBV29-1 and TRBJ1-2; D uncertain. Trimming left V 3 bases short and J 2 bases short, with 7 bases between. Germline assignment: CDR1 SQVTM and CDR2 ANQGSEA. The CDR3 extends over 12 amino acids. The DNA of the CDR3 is TGCAGCGTTGAGGCCGAAAACTATGGCTACACCTTC. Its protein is CSVEAENYGYTF.

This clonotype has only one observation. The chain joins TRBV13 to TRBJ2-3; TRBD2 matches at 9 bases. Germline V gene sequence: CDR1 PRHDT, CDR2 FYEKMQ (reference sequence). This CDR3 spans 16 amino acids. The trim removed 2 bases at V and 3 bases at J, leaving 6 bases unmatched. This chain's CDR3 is CASSLISGGRTDTQYF. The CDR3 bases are TGTGCCAGCAGCTTAATTAGCGGGGGAAGAACAGATACGCAGTATTTT.

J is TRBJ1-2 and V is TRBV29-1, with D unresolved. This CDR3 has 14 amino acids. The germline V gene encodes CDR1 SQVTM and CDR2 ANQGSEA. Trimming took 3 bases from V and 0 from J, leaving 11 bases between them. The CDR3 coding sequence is TGCAGCGTTGATAAGGCCAGATCTAACTATGGCTACACCTTC. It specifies CSVDKARSNYGYTF.

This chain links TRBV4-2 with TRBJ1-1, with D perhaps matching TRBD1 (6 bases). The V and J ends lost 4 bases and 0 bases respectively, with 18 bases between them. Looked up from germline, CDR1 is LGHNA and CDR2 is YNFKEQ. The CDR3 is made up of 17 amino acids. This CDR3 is CASSPLGEGGMNTEAFF. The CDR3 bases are TGTGCCAGCAGCCCCCTGGGAGAGGGGGGGATGAACACTGAAGCTTTCTTT.

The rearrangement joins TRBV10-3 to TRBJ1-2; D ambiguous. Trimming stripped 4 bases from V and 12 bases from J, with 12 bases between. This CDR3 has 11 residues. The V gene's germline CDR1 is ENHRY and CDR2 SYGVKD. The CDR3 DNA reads TGTGCCATCAGTGTTGGAGGGAGACACACCTTC. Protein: CAISVGGRHTF.